This T cell receptor (beta chain) was sequenced during a study of cytomegalovirus exposure and HLA in healthy donors. Notes on the study in general: Later analysis associated a missense DCLRE1C variant with TCR beta V- and J-gene trimming.

V lost 3 bases and J lost 0, with 8 bases in between. The CDR3 loop spans 14 amino acids. Germline V lookup: CDR1 WSHSY, CDR2 SAAADI. PCR used 60 Vbeta primers and 13 Jbeta primers. Method: immunoSEQ multiplex PCR; TCRdb's copy keeps in-frame clones and lacks some. The table shows about 65,000 clones, with 60% to 65% occurring only once. The sample holds a few counts of this clone. Its antigen is currently unknown. The J gene is TRBJ1-1, the V gene TRBV10-2; D remains ambiguous. Sequencing was carried out using PBMCs. The clonotype originates from a man aged 25-45 years in good health and CMV-seronegative. The CDR3 sequence is CASSDRAVNTEAFF. CDR3 nucleotides: TGCGCCAGCAGTGACCGCGCGGTGAACACTGAAGCTTTCTTT.